A selection of T cell receptor beta chains follows, all from one sample in a study of human T cells and chemical hapten exposure. TCRdb itself ran the RACE reads through MiXCR, one entry per CDR3 protein. Of roughly 100,000 distinct CDR3 sequences in the sample, more than 10% were seen once. This specimen consisted of whole blood, obtained in connection with sensitization to the hapten diphenylcyclopropenone (DPC). These receptors all stem from a woman aged 45-65 years with alopecia areata. Some clones in this sample may be carry-over from other donors' samples. CDR3s include the opening cysteine and the closing phenylalanine or tryptophan. The D gene is left open where the match is weak. For some rows the clone size is stated as once, few or many, or as a class when expanded; others skip it.

clone_size	d_call	v_call	j_call	cdr3_aa	cdr3_nt
few	TRBD1	TRBV3-1	TRBJ2-2	CASSQETGFSNTGELFF	TGTGCCAGCAGCCAAGAGACAGGGTTTTCTAACACCGGGGAGCTGTTTTTT
many	TRBD1	TRBV7-9	TRBJ1-4	CASSATGTGLTNEKLFF	TGTGCCAGCAGCGCTACCGGGACAGGGTTGACTAATGAAAAACTGTTTTTT
few	NA	TRBV7-8	TRBJ2-2	CASSRNLEGAGELFF	TGTGCCAGCAGCAGAAATCTGGAGGGGGCCGGGGAGCTGTTTTTT
few	TRBD1	TRBV2	TRBJ2-7	CASRAGTGRYEQYF	TGTGCCAGCAGAGCCGGGACAGGGCGTTACGAGCAGTACTTC
NA	TRBD2	TRBV4-2	TRBJ2-7	CASSQEAAAGGSYEQYF	TGTGCCAGCAGCCAAGAAGCTGCAGCGGGAGGTTCCTACGAGCAGTACTTC
few	TRBD1	TRBV28	TRBJ1-1	CASRDRVGTEAFF	TGTGCCAGCCGGGACAGGGTCGGGACTGAAGCTTTCTTT
few	NA	TRBV6-5	TRBJ2-4	CASSYGIGFGNIQYF	TGTGCCAGCAGCTACGGAATAGGGTTCGGAAACATTCAGTACTTC
NA	TRBD2	TRBV7-6	TRBJ2-5	CASSSLAGVETQYF	TGTGCCAGCAGCTCATTAGCGGGAGTGGAGACCCAGTACTTC
many	NA	TRBV5-1	TRBJ1-3	CASSLSGLQVRGNTIYF	TGCGCCAGCAGCTTGTCGGGATTACAAGTCAGGGGAAACACCATATATTTT
NA	TRBD2	TRBV9	TRBJ2-1	CASSPGLAGDNEQFF	TGTGCCAGCAGCCCGGGACTAGCGGGAGACAATGAGCAGTTCTTC
few	NA	TRBV2	TRBJ2-7	CASSEVSGTEQYF	TGTGCCAGCAGTGAGGTTTCCGGGACCGAGCAGTACTTC
NA	TRBD2	TRBV7-6	TRBJ2-1	CASGLLAGAYNEQFF	TGTGCCAGCGGCTTATTAGCGGGAGCCTACAATGAGCAGTTCTTC
many	NA	TRBV19	TRBJ1-1	CASRVDGYNEAFF	TGTGCCAGTAGGGTGGACGGGTATAATGAAGCTTTCTTT
few	NA	TRBV5-1	TRBJ2-1	CASSTGTHPSSYNEQFF	TGCGCCAGCAGCACCGGGACTCACCCGTCCTCCTACAATGAGCAGTTCTTC
NA	TRBD2	TRBV5-1	TRBJ2-3	CASSSIRGTSGNGTDTQYF	TGCGCCAGCAGCTCGATCCGAGGGACTAGCGGGAACGGCACAGATACGCAGTATTTT
NA	NA	TRBV4-1	TRBJ2-3	CASSPRLVGTDTQYF	TGCGCCAGCAGCCCCAGACTAGTTGGGACAGATACGCAGTATTTT
NA	NA	TRBV5-4	TRBJ1-6	CASSLEAGIVNSPLHF	TGTGCCAGCAGCTTGGAGGCAGGAATCGTCAATTCACCCCTCCACTTT